The 7 T cell receptor beta chains below come from one sample, sequenced in a study of cytomegalovirus exposure and HLA in healthy donors. The assay was immunoSEQ multiplex PCR, and TCRdb's table has in-frame clones only and misses some. The data hold around 240,000 clones, with 85% to 90% observed a single time. Sequenced: PBMCs. Receptor source: a woman aged 18-35 years in good health and CMV-seronegative.

The CDR3 DNA reads TGTGCCAGCAGCCCCCGTGGGGGGTTTGACACCGGGGAGCTGTTTTTT. Protein: CASSPRGGFDTGELFF. This chain connects TRBV11-2 to TRBJ2-2; weak D call: TRBD2 (6 bases). CDR1 is SGHAT and CDR2 is FQNNGV in the germline V gene. The CDR3 length is 16 residues. V was cut by 5 bases and J by 3 bases, with 16 bases left in between.

This chain uses TRBV18 with TRBJ2-2, with D possibly TRBD1 on 6 matching bases. The CDR3 length is 15 residues. Germline V gene lookup returns CDR1 KGHSH and CDR2 LQKENI. V shed 2 bases and J shed 5 bases, with 12 bases lying between them. The chain's CDR3 is CASSPTRGRTGELFF. Written as DNA, the CDR3 is TGTGCCAGCTCACCAACCAGGGGTCGGACCGGGGAGCTGTTTTTT.

The chain carries TRBV27 and TRBJ1-5, with 8 bases aligning to TRBD1. V trimming: 6 bases; J trimming: 3 bases; junction bases outside the gene matches: 7. The germline V gene encodes CDR1 MNHEY and CDR2 SMNVEV (reference sequence). This CDR3 has 15 amino acids. CDR3 amino acids: CASSPGQGYNQPQHF. The CDR3 coding sequence is TGTGCCAGCAGCCCAGGACAGGGCTACAATCAGCCCCAGCATTTT.

The chain has TRBV5-1 and TRBJ2-3; D possibly corresponds to TRBD1 (6 bases). The CDR3 totals 15 residues. Trimming took off 0 bases at V and 4 bases at J, with 12 bases between the two ends. From germline, CDR1 is SGHRS and CDR2 YFSETQ. CDR3 nucleotide sequence: TGCGCCAGCAGCTTGGTTCACAGGGTGTCAGATACGCAGTATTTT. Protein: CASSLVHRVSDTQYF.

In this sample, this clone turned up a few times. This chain uses TRBV19 with TRBJ1-6; D is ambiguous. The CDR3 sequence is 12 residues long. In germline, CDR1 is LNHDA, CDR2 SQIVND (reference sequence). Trimming stripped 5 bases from V and 8 bases from J, with 7 bases between. The CDR3 loop is CASSANYSPLHF. CDR3 in DNA: TGTGCCAGTAGTGCCAACTATTCACCCCTCCACTTT.

This chain joins TRBV18 and TRBJ2-7; D is perhaps TRBD1 (5 bases). The germline V gene has CDR1 KGHSH and CDR2 LQKENI. The V end was cut by 1 base, the J end by 4 bases, with 14 bases between. The CDR3 covers 15 residues. The CDR3, as DNA: TGTGCCAGCTCACCACAGTCGAGCAGGGATTACGAGCAGTACTTC. The encoded protein is CASSPQSSRDYEQYF.

Here the CDR3 DNA reads TGTGCCAGCAGTGAGACTACAGGGATCTACCAGCCCCAGCATTTT. It translates to CASSETTGIYQPQHF. The V call is TRBV6-1, the J call TRBJ1-5; perhaps TRBD1 as D (6 bases). The V end lost 3 bases, the J end lost 7 bases, and 16 bases lay between the germline ends. Germline values: CDR1 MNHNS, CDR2 SASEGT. CDR3 length: 15 amino acids.